Shown below are 17 T cell receptor beta chains from a single sample sequenced in a study of human T cells and chemical hapten exposure. TCRdb re-analysed the RACE reads in MiXCR, keeping a single row per CDR3 protein. The table has 150,000 to 200,000 distinct CDR3 sequences, around 30% seen once. Time point: patch test 3, about 24 weeks after DPC sensitization. The sample's treatment: therapeutic diphenylcyclopropenone sensitization with weekly scalp DPC. Here the sequenced sample was whole blood, taken in connection with sensitization to the hapten diphenylcyclopropenone (DPC). The receptors were gathered from a woman aged 18-30 years with alopecia areata. Some clones in this sample may be carry-over from other donors' samples.

The chain is built from TRBV9 and TRBJ2-2, with D unclear. Germline CDR1 reads SGDLS; CDR2 reads YYNGEE. Deletions cut 0 bases from V and 0 bases from J, with 6 bases between. This CDR3 spans 15 amino acids. Written as DNA, the CDR3 is TGTGCCAGCAGCGTAGTTTCCTCGAACACCGGGGAGCTGTTTTTT. It translates to CASSVVSSNTGELFF.

The table lists this clonotype with many counts. The chain combines TRBV27 with TRBJ1-1; D is unresolved. Per germline, CDR1 MNHEY and CDR2 SMNVEV (reference sequence). V was clipped by 5 bases and J by 0 bases, with 7 bases between them. This CDR3 has 13 amino acids. CDR3 coding DNA: TGTGCCAGCAGTATACACCTGAACACTGAAGCTTTCTTT. Amino acid sequence: CASSIHLNTEAFF.

This clonotype was picked up a small number of times. V is TRBV7-3 and J is TRBJ2-7; 7 bases are shared with TRBD1. CDR1 and CDR2 (germline): SGHTA, FQGTGA. The CDR3 totals 16 residues. V shed 0 bases and J 3 bases; nucleotides not matched to a gene: 8. The CDR3 spells CASSLTPPDRDYEQYF. The CDR3 bases are TGTGCCAGCAGCTTAACCCCCCCCGACAGGGACTACGAGCAGTACTTC.

This clonotype was picked up a small number of times. The V gene is TRBV29-1, the J gene TRBJ2-5; 7 bases agree with TRBD1. The CDR3 has 13 amino acids. Trimming cost V 6 bases and J 2 bases; bases outside gene matches: 6. Per the germline V gene, CDR1 is SQVTM and CDR2 is ANQGSEA. The CDR3 loop reads CSVTGQAQETQYF. The CDR3 DNA is TGCAGCGTCACCGGACAGGCTCAAGAGACCCAGTACTTC.

V usage is TRBV19 and J usage is TRBJ1-5, with 8 bases that match TRBD1. Per the germline V gene, CDR1 is LNHDA and CDR2 is SQIVND (reference sequence). This CDR3 has 15 residues. V shed 5 bases, J shed 9 bases, and the junction held 12 bases outside the gene matches. The CDR3 DNA follows: TGTGCCAGTAGTTTTTCCAGGGGGCCCCAGACGCCCCAGCATTTT. It codes for CASSFSRGPQTPQHF.

In its sample, this clonotype was seen a few times. This chain connects TRBV25-1 to TRBJ1-1, with 7 bases matching TRBD1. Germline V CDR1 and CDR2: MGHDK, SYGVNS. Trimming removed 8 bases from V and 0 bases from J; junction bases left unmatched: 0. The CDR3 consists of 12 residues. In DNA, the CDR3 is TGTGCCAGCGGGACAGTGAACACTGAAGCTTTCTTT. This translates into CASGTVNTEAFF.

The chain employs TRBV20-1 and TRBJ1-2; D is uncertain. The CDR3 consists of 14 residues. The germline CDR1 and CDR2 sequences are DFQATT and SNEGSKA (reference sequence). Trimming took off 2 bases at V and 5 bases at J, with 15 bases between the two ends. The CDR3, as DNA: TGCAGTGCTAGATCTTTGGCGCAGCCGTATGGCTACACCTTC. Translated, it gives CSARSLAQPYGYTF.

The V and J genes are TRBV4-1 and TRBJ2-2; 8 bases are shared with TRBD2. The length of the CDR3 is 16 residues. V lost 4 bases to trimming and J lost 2 bases; unmatched junction nucleotides: 6. Germline V gene sequence: CDR1 MGHRA, CDR2 YSYEKL. CDR3 amino acids: CASSRRLAINTGELFF. Written as DNA, the CDR3 is TGCGCCAGCAGCCGTAGACTAGCGATTAACACCGGGGAGCTGTTTTTT.

A remark on this clonotype: At one end, the junction sequence differs from germline, possibly due to a read error. This chain links TRBV5-1 with TRBJ2-1; 11 bases are shared with TRBD1. Germline CDR1 and CDR2: SGHRS and YFSETQ. The CDR3 is made up of 16 amino acids. CDR3 DNA sequence: TGCGCCAGCGGCTTGGGGACAGGGGGCTCCTACAATGAGCAGTTCTTC. Translation: CASGLGTGGSYNEQFF. The variable domain in full, with the rest retrieved from reference TRBV5-1 and TRBJ2-1, is KAGVTQTPRYLIKTRGQQVTLSCSPISGHRSVSWYQQTPGQGLQFLFEYFSETQRNKGNFPGRFSGRQFSNSRSEMNVSTLELGDSALYLCASGLGTGGSYNEQFFGPGTRLTVL.

V gene TRBV7-9 combines with J gene TRBJ2-5; 10 bases map to TRBD2. Germline assignment: CDR1 SEHNR and CDR2 FQNEAQ (reference sequence). The junction had 8 bases not matched to a gene; V was cut back by 2 bases and J by 5 bases. The CDR3 loop spans 16 amino acids. The CDR3 bases are TGTGCCAGCAGCTTACAACTAGCGGGGCCGGGGGAGACCCAGTACTTC. This encodes CASSLQLAGPGETQYF.

This chain joins TRBV20-1 and TRBJ1-1; no definite D call. This CDR3 has 12 residues. The V and J ends lost 3 bases and 3 bases respectively, with 8 bases between them. Germline values: CDR1 DFQATT, CDR2 SNEGSKA (reference sequence). The DNA of the CDR3 is TGCAGTGCTAGGGTGGGCTACACTGAAGCTTTCTTT. Amino acid sequence: CSARVGYTEAFF.

This clonotype occurred a few times. The chain has TRBV20-1 and TRBJ2-7; 8 nucleotides agree with TRBD1. V shed 6 bases, J shed 5 bases, and the junction held 6 bases outside the gene matches. CDR1 DFQATT and CDR2 SNEGSKA come from the germline V gene (reference sequence). The CDR3 runs to 12 residues. The CDR3 loop reads CSAKDRVNEQYF. The CDR3 DNA sequence: TGCAGTGCGAAGGACAGGGTTAACGAGCAGTACTTC.

V and J are TRBV4-3 and TRBJ2-1; D might be TRBD2 (5 bases). The length of the CDR3 is 14 residues. Germline CDR1 reads LGHNA; CDR2 reads YSLEER. V lost 3 bases and J lost 4, with 10 bases in between. As DNA, the CDR3 is TGCGCCAGCAGCCAGGTTGCGGGTTACAATGAGCAGTTCTTC. Its translation: CASSQVAGYNEQFF.

This clonotype was detected a few times. The chain's CDR3 is CASSPTMTSSNYNEQFF. The DNA for the CDR3 is TGCGCCAGCAGCCCAACGATGACCTCATCAAATTACAATGAGCAGTTCTTC. The rearrangement uses TRBV5-1 and TRBJ2-1; D call uncertain. V was pared by 4 bases and J by 4 bases, with 21 bases between. From germline, CDR1 is SGHRS and CDR2 YFSETQ. CDR3 size: 17 residues.

This clonotype was seen a few times. V gene TRBV29-1 combines with J gene TRBJ2-7; D may match TRBD1 or TRBD2 (6 bases each). V lost 0 bases to trimming and J lost 2 bases, with 14 bases between them. Germline V gene data show CDR1 as SQVTM and CDR2 as ANQGSEA. This CDR3 comprises 15 residues. As DNA, the CDR3 is TGCAGCGTTGAAGATCGAAGGGGGGCCCCCTACGAGCAGTACTTC. Amino acid sequence: CSVEDRRGAPYEQYF.

The rearrangement links TRBV5-1 to TRBJ2-3; TRBD2 agrees at 8 bases. This CDR3 spans 15 amino acids. V shed 4 bases, J shed 1 base, and the junction held 5 bases outside the gene matches. The germline CDR1 and CDR2 sequences are SGHRS and YFSETQ. CDR3 amino acids: CASSRGGPRTDTQYF. The CDR3 region has the DNA TGCGCCAGCAGCCGGGGGGGGCCCCGCACAGATACGCAGTATTTT.

This sequence joins TRBV20-1 and TRBJ2-2; no reliable D call. Germline V gives CDR1 DFQATT, CDR2 SNEGSKA (reference sequence). This CDR3 is 12 amino acids long. Trimming stripped 3 bases from V and 6 bases from J, with 8 bases between. CDR3 sequence: CSASHPAGELFF. DNA for the CDR3: TGCAGTGCTAGCCACCCCGCCGGGGAGCTGTTTTTT.